Listed below are T cell receptor beta chains from one sample, sequenced in a study of blood T cells in healthy people across ages. One entry per CDR3 protein results from TCRdb running MiXCR on the 5' RACE reads. The data hold about 640,000 distinct CDR3 sequences, with roughly 50% observed a single time. Sequenced: blood. All receptors derive from a man aged 55 to 70 in good health. Each CDR3 is given with its conserved first and last residue. A D gene is named only where the DNA matches it firmly. The size entry is marked missing in some rows and otherwise reads once, few, many or a size class.

J | size | V | D | CDR3 | DNA
TRBJ2-5 | few | TRBV29-1 | TRBD2 | CSVPGLAGETQYF | TGCAGCGTACCGGGACTAGCGGGGGAGACCCAGTACTTC
TRBJ2-3 | - | TRBV11-3 | - | CASSIGTDTQYF | TGTGCCAGCAGCATAGGCACAGATACGCAGTATTTT
TRBJ1-1 | - | TRBV7-2 | - | CASSRTGGGTEAFF | TGTGCCAGCAGCCGTACCGGGGGCGGAACTGAAGCTTTCTTT
TRBJ2-5 | - | TRBV10-2 | TRBD2 | CASRLTGGVETQYF | TGCGCCAGCAGACTAACGGGGGGGGTAGAGACCCAGTACTTC
TRBJ2-1 | - | TRBV9 | - | CASSVVTGSYNEQFF | TGTGCCAGCAGCGTAGTCACCGGATCCTACAATGAGCAGTTCTTC
TRBJ2-2 | many | TRBV4-2 | - | CASSQGGQATGELFF | TGTGCCAGCAGCCAAGGCGGCCAGGCCACCGGGGAGCTGTTTTTT
TRBJ2-1 | once | TRBV20-1 | TRBD2 | CSARDAAGGYNEQFF | TGCAGTGCTAGAGATGCAGCGGGGGGATACAATGAGCAGTTCTTC
TRBJ1-6 | - | TRBV18 | - | CASSPGTSNSPLHF | TGTGCCAGCTCACCAGGGACATCCAATTCACCCCTCCACTTT
TRBJ2-5 | - | TRBV20-1 | TRBD1 | CSASRTGETQYF | TGCAGTGCTAGCCGGACAGGGGAGACCCAGTACTTC
TRBJ2-1 | few | TRBV5-1 | TRBD2 | CASSRGLAGGLYNEQFF | TGCGCCAGCAGCCGCGGACTAGCGGGGGGTTTGTACAATGAGCAGTTCTTC
TRBJ1-2 | - | TRBV29-1 | TRBD1 | CSVGRDRGPYGYTF | TGCAGCGTTGGCCGGGACAGGGGTCCCTATGGCTACACCTTC
TRBJ2-3 | few | TRBV20-1 | - | CSAEGRAISTDTQYF | TGCAGTGCTGAAGGGCGGGCAATTAGCACAGATACGCAGTATTTT
TRBJ1-2 | - | TRBV11-2 | - | CASSLLGWGNGIANNYGYTF | TGTGCCAGCAGCTTATTGGGGTGGGGAAATGGTATTGCAAATAACTATGGCTACACCTTC
TRBJ2-4 | - | TRBV20-1 | - | CSAREDSQAKNIQYF | TGCAGTGCTAGAGAGGATTCGCAAGCCAAAAACATTCAGTACTTC
TRBJ2-6 | - | TRBV5-6 | - | CASSTTNRAGANVLTF | TGTGCCAGCAGCACAACTAACAGGGCTGGGGCCAACGTCCTGACTTTC
TRBJ2-5 | once | TRBV28 | - | CASSSPTSSEMGTQYF | TGTGCCAGCAGTTCCCCGACTAGTTCCGAAATGGGGACCCAGTACTTC
TRBJ2-5 | - | TRBV28 | TRBD1 | CASSLQQGGRETQYF | TGTGCCAGCAGTTTACAACAGGGGGGTCGGGAGACCCAGTACTTC
TRBJ2-7 | few | TRBV6-5 | TRBD1 | CASSYSRQGATYEQYF | TGTGCCAGCAGTTACTCCCGACAGGGCGCGACCTACGAGCAGTACTTC